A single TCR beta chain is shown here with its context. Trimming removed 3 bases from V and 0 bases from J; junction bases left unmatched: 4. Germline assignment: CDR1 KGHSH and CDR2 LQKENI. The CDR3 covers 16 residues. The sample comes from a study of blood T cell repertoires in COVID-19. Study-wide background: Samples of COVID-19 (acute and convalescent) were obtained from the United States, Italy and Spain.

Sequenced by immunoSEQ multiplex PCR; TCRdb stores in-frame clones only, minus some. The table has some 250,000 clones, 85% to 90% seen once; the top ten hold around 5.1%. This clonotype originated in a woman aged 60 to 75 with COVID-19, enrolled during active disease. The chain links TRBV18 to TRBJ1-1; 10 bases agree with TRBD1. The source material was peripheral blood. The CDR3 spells CASSPRDRGLNTEAFF. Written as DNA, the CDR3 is TGTGCCAGCTCACCCCGGGACAGGGGCCTGAACACTGAAGCTTTCTTT.